The 30 T cell receptor beta chains below were found in one sample sequenced in a study of T-cell reconstitution after alpha-beta-depleted transplantation in children. The TCRbeta library was prepared with unique molecular identifiers. TCRdb redid the calling of the PCR reads with MiXCR, one entry per CDR3 protein. Among roughly 340,000 distinct CDR3 sequences, under 20% were seen once, and the ten largest hold approximately 38%. Material: PBMCs, mostly from graft donor cells, obtained 360 days after TCRalphabeta/CD19-depleted stem cell transplant. These receptors were collected from a male patient between 2 and 9 years old who had a stem cell transplant for acute lymphoblastic leukemia, so the T cells may come from the graft donor.

This clonotype was detected ten times or more. CDR3 sequence (DNA): TGTGCCACCAGCAGAGATCAAGAGACCCAGTACTTC. Protein sequence: CATSRDQETQYF. The chain employs TRBV15 and TRBJ2-5, with D unclear. V was shortened by 0 bases and J by 2 bases, with 1 base between the two germline ends. This CDR3 has 12 residues. CDR1 and CDR2 from the germline V gene are LNHNV and YYDKDF (reference sequence). Full variable domain (remainder filled in from reference TRBV15 and TRBJ2-5): DAMVIQNPRYQVTQFGKPVTLSCSQTLNHNVMYWYQQKSSQAPKLLFHYYDKDFNNEADTPDNFQSRRPNTSFCFLDIRSPGLGDTAMYLCATSRDQETQYFGPGTRLLVL.

A few counts support this clonotype. This sequence joins TRBV30 and TRBJ2-1; 14 positions agree with TRBD2. This CDR3 is 20 amino acids long. Trimming removed 4 bases from V and 3 bases from J; junction bases left unmatched: 17. The V gene's germline CDR1 is GTSNPN and CDR2 SVGIG (reference sequence). The CDR3 loop is CAWKGPGLAGGPWGYNEQFF. CDR3 DNA: TGTGCCTGGAAGGGGCCAGGACTAGCGGGAGGCCCCTGGGGCTACAATGAGCAGTTCTTC.

DNA for the CDR3: TGTGCCAGCACCGCTTGGGCGGGAGTGAGAGATGAGCAGTTCTTC. This encodes CASTAWAGVRDEQFF. The rearrangement links TRBV7-2 to TRBJ2-1, with 7 bases aligning to TRBD2. J gave up 8 bases and V 7 bases, and 14 bases lay outside the gene matches. Germline V gene lookup returns CDR1 SGHTA and CDR2 FQGNSA. This CDR3 is built from 15 residues.

This clonotype was counted a few times. The chain carries TRBV5-1 and TRBJ1-5; maybe TRBD1 (5 bases). This CDR3 region has 18 residues. Germline V lookup: CDR1 SGHRS, CDR2 YFSETQ. Deletions cut 2 bases from V and 0 bases from J, with 18 bases between. The CDR3 nucleotides are TGCGCCAGCAGCTTTTTGAATTGGGACGGCCATAGCAATCAGCCCCAGCATTTT. It yields the protein CASSFLNWDGHSNQPQHF.

This chain connects TRBV6-2 or TRBV6-3 to TRBJ2-1, with 7 bases lining up with TRBD1. Germline V CDR1 and CDR2: MNHEY, SVGEGT. Trimming at V came to 8 bases and at J to 0 bases, leaving 4 bases not matched to a gene. The length of the CDR3 is 14 residues. The CDR3 reads CASLRDSSYNEQFF. The CDR3 coding sequence is TGTGCCAGCCTCCGGGACAGCTCCTACAATGAGCAGTTCTTC.

This clonotype was recorded a few times. The chain combines TRBV27 with TRBJ1-1, with D possibly TRBD1 on 6 matching bases. The CDR3 spans 15 residues. Per germline, CDR1 MNHEY and CDR2 SMNVEV (reference sequence). The V end lost 1 base, the J end lost 5 bases, and 14 bases lay between the germline ends. The CDR3 reads CASSLYGGRRTEAFF. CDR3 nucleotides: TGTGCCAGCAGTTTATACGGGGGGCGCAGGACTGAAGCTTTCTTT.

The V gene is TRBV7-2, the J gene TRBJ2-5; 11 nucleotides match TRBD2. This CDR3 region has 15 residues. V trimming: 4 bases; J trimming: 5 bases; junction bases outside the gene matches: 6. CDR1 and CDR2 from the germline V gene are SGHTA and FQGNSA. In DNA form, the CDR3 reads TGTGCCAGCAGCTCCCGACTAGCGGGAAGTGAGACCCAGTACTTC. This codes for CASSSRLAGSETQYF.

This clonotype was observed many times. The V call is TRBV29-1, the J call TRBJ2-3; TRBD1 is a possible D gene (5 bases). Trimming pared 0 bases from V and 0 bases from J, leaving 13 bases between. CDR3 length equals 16 residues. Germline CDR1 and CDR2: SQVTM and ANQGSEA. The CDR3 spells CSVEDPDRSSTDTQYF. The CDR3 nucleotides read TGCAGCGTTGAAGACCCCGACAGAAGCAGCACAGATACGCAGTATTTT.

The genes are TRBV5-1 and TRBJ1-2; the D gene is possibly TRBD1 (6 bases). This CDR3 has 14 amino acids. V gave up 4 bases and J gave up 4 bases, with 14 bases separating them. Germline V gene sequence: CDR1 SGHRS, CDR2 YFSETQ. The CDR3 DNA is TGCGCCAGCAGCGGCGGACAGACAAGCTATGGCTACACCTTC. Encoded protein: CASSGGQTSYGYTF.

V is TRBV6-5 and J is TRBJ1-4, with no clear D. The length of the CDR3 is 12 residues. V lost 6 bases and J 8 bases, leaving 10 bases between the germline ends. Per the germline V gene, CDR1 is MNHEY and CDR2 is SVGAGI. The CDR3 protein is CASRGLGEKLFF. The CDR3 DNA reads TGTGCCAGCAGGGGCCTGGGGGAAAAACTGTTTTTT.

This clonotype has more than one count but fewer than ten. This chain joins TRBV12-3 or TRBV12-4 and TRBJ2-1; the D call may be TRBD1 or TRBD2 (5 bases each). Between the trimmed V and J ends, which lost 6 bases and 4 bases, there was a span of 10 bases. This CDR3 is built from 13 residues. The CDR3 DNA sequence: TGTGCCAGCAGCGGGACCCTTTACAATGAGCAGTTCTTC. Its protein product is CASSGTLYNEQFF.

This clonotype was seen at least ten times. V and J are TRBV29-1 and TRBJ2-5, with D possibly being TRBD1 (5 bases). This CDR3 contains 12 residues. Germline values: CDR1 SQVTM, CDR2 ANQGSEA. The germline V and J ends were trimmed by 7 bases and 1 base, with 10 bases remaining between them. The CDR3 DNA sequence: TGCAGCGCCGGACACGGCCAAGAGACCCAGTACTTC. It encodes CSAGHGQETQYF.

The chain has TRBV28 and TRBJ2-5; D is ambiguous. Looked up from germline, CDR1 is MDHEN and CDR2 is SYDVKM. The CDR3 consists of 14 residues. The ends were cut back, 6 bases at V and 5 bases at J, with 16 bases in the middle. The CDR3 DNA is TGTGCCAGCAGCCCTACTTGGGGTGTTGAGACCCAGTACTTC. Its translation is CASSPTWGVETQYF.

The chain carries TRBV3-1 and TRBJ2-3, with TRBD2 identical over 7 bases. The CDR3 contains 16 residues. Germline assignment: CDR1 LGHDT and CDR2 YNNKEL (reference sequence). V gave up 3 bases and J gave up 2 bases; unmatched junction bases: 8. CDR3 in DNA: TGTGCCAGCAGCCATCTTCTAGCGGAAATCACAGATACGCAGTATTTT. Translating gives CASSHLLAEITDTQYF.

This clonotype was seen ten or more times. The chain recombines TRBV5-1 with TRBJ2-7; D may be TRBD1 (6 bases). Looked up from germline, CDR1 is SGHRS and CDR2 is YFSETQ. This CDR3 has 14 residues. The ends were cut back, 6 bases at V and 1 base at J, with 14 bases in the middle. The CDR3 region has the DNA TGCGCCAGCATGCCAGCTGGACAGTCCTACGAGCAGTACTTC. Residues: CASMPAGQSYEQYF.

This clonotype was counted a few times. The genes are TRBV11-2 and TRBJ2-7; TRBD1 is a possible D gene (6 bases). Looked up from germline, CDR1 is SGHAT and CDR2 is FQNNGV. The CDR3 is 18 residues long. Trimming took 1 base from V and 0 from J, leaving 19 bases between them. The CDR3 DNA is TGTGCCAGCAGCTTAGTCTACCCGGGACAAGGCAGCTCCTACGAGCAGTACTTC. It translates to CASSLVYPGQGSSYEQYF.

The gene calls are TRBV27 and TRBJ1-6; D gene ambiguous. The CDR3 length is 13 residues. V lost 5 bases and J 2 bases, leaving 4 bases between the germline ends. CDR1 and CDR2 (germline): MNHEY, SMNVEV (reference sequence). This CDR3 is CASSLTYNSPLHF. Written as DNA, the CDR3 is TGTGCCAGCAGTCTGACCTATAATTCACCCCTCCACTTT.

The rearrangement uses TRBV5-5 and TRBJ2-5; D may be TRBD1 or TRBD2 (5 bases each). The CDR3 runs to 13 residues. The germline V gene encodes CDR1 SGHKS and CDR2 YYEKEE (reference sequence). V was pared by 1 base and J by 9 bases, with 13 bases between. The CDR3, as DNA: TGTGCCAGCAGCTTGAGGGGAATCGGGGCCCAGTACTTC. This codes for CASSLRGIGAQYF.

This clonotype was observed many times. The chain couples TRBV6-2 or TRBV6-3 to TRBJ1-1; a possible D gene is TRBD1 (6 bases). Germline CDR1 and CDR2: MNHEY and SVGEGT. The CDR3 spans 18 residues. Trimming stripped 1 base from V and 2 bases from J, with 20 bases between. CDR3 nucleotide sequence: TGTGCCAGCAGTTACTTCAAACGCATCAGGACAGCTAACACTGAAGCTTTCTTT. Translated, it gives CASSYFKRIRTANTEAFF.

This chain joins TRBV11-1 and TRBJ2-1; 11 bases line up with TRBD1. Germline values: CDR1 SGHAT, CDR2 FQDESV (reference sequence). V trimming: 5 bases; J trimming: 6 bases; junction bases outside the gene matches: 6. CDR3 length: 15 residues. CDR3 residues: CASSSTGTGGNEQFF. The CDR3 DNA reads as TGTGCCAGCAGCAGTACCGGGACAGGGGGCAATGAGCAGTTCTTC.

The rearrangement joins TRBV11-1 to TRBJ2-6, with TRBD1 as a possible D gene (5 bases). The CDR3 spans 19 residues. V was trimmed by 1 base and J by 0 bases, leaving 16 bases between them. Germline V CDR1 and CDR2: SGHAT, FQDESV (reference sequence). The CDR3 region is CASSLVGMWGTSGANVLTF. The DNA of the CDR3 is TGTGCCAGCAGCTTAGTCGGCATGTGGGGCACCTCTGGGGCCAACGTCCTGACTTTC.

The chain uses TRBV6-1 and TRBJ2-2, with unresolved D. The CDR3 runs 14 residues. V was cut by 5 bases and J by 2 bases, with 9 bases left in between. Germline CDR1 reads MNHNS; CDR2 reads SASEGT. The CDR3 bases are TGTGCCAGCAGTCGAAGCCTAAACACCGGGGAGCTGTTTTTT. This encodes CASSRSLNTGELFF.

This clonotype was seen many times. V is TRBV24-1 and J is TRBJ2-1; the match to TRBD1 covers 7 bases. CDR3 length: 14 amino acids. After removal of 1 base from V and 7 bases from J, the junction contained 3 bases not matched to a gene. Germline-derived CDR1 and CDR2 are KGHDR and SFDVKD. The CDR3: CATSDFPRGNEQFF. DNA for the CDR3: TGTGCCACCAGTGATTTCCCCAGGGGGAATGAGCAGTTCTTC.

This clonotype was seen a handful of times. The chain uses TRBV12-3 or TRBV12-4 and TRBJ2-7; 7 nucleotides line up with TRBD1. The V gene end was trimmed by 0 bases and the J gene end by 0 bases; junction bases not matched to a gene: 8. This CDR3 contains 17 residues. This chain's CDR3 is CASSLARDRKNSYEQYF. The CDR3 coding sequence is TGTGCCAGCAGTTTAGCGAGGGACAGAAAGAACTCCTACGAGCAGTACTTC.

The chain combines TRBV10-3 with TRBJ2-7, with TRBD2 as a possible D gene (6 bases). The CDR3 spans 13 residues. Germline lookup yields CDR1 ENHRY and CDR2 SYGVKD. V was trimmed by 9 bases and J by 3 bases, leaving 15 bases between them. The CDR3 DNA follows: TGTGCCATTTCCCGGGGGAACAGCTACGAGCAGTACTTC. As protein: CAISRGNSYEQYF.

This clonotype was counted at least ten times. This chain connects TRBV4-2 to TRBJ2-2; D ambiguous. The germline gives CDR1 LGHNA, CDR2 YNFKEQ. The CDR3 contains 15 residues. V lost 1 base and J 1 base, leaving 7 bases between the germline ends. Written as DNA, the CDR3 is TGTGCCAGCAGCCAAGCGCGGCAGAACACCGGGGAGCTGTTTTTT. Translating gives CASSQARQNTGELFF.

The chain recombines TRBV18 with TRBJ2-5; D may be TRBD2 (5 bases). This CDR3 region has 14 residues. Germline V gives CDR1 KGHSH, CDR2 LQKENI. V lost 3 bases to trimming and J lost 4 bases, with 12 bases between them. CDR3 in DNA: TGTGCCAGCTCACCCCCGGGAAGCGGAGAGACCCAGTACTTC. It specifies CASSPPGSGETQYF. Filled out from reference TRBV18 and TRBJ2-5, the complete variable domain reads NAGVMQNPRHLVRRRGQEARLRCSPMKGHSHVYWYRQLPEEGLKFMVYLQKENIIDESGMPKERFSAEFPKEGPSILRIQQVVRGDSAAYFCASSPPGSGETQYFGPGTRLLVL.

The V gene is TRBV5-5, the J gene TRBJ2-1, with TRBD1 matching 7 bases. The length of the CDR3 is 13 residues. The J segment lost 8 bases and the V segment lost 5 bases, leaving 7 bases of the junction unmatched. The germline CDR1 and CDR2 sequences are SGHKS and YYEKEE (reference sequence). This chain's CDR3 is CASRSTGLDEQFF. As DNA, the CDR3 is TGTGCCAGCAGATCGACAGGGTTGGATGAGCAGTTCTTC.

This clonotype was detected only a few times. V usage is TRBV12-3 or TRBV12-4 and J usage is TRBJ1-2, with D tentatively TRBD1 (6 bases). The CDR3 runs 13 residues. The ends were cut back, 3 bases at V and 8 bases at J, with 13 bases in the middle. In nucleotides, the CDR3 is TGTGCCAGCAGTTTGGGGAGGGGGGAGGGCTACACCTTC. Its protein product is CASSLGRGEGYTF.

The chain is built from TRBV4-1 and TRBJ2-2, with D tentatively TRBD2 (6 bases). The CDR3 length is 18 residues. Germline CDR1 is MGHRA and CDR2 is YSYEKL. The ends were cut back, 0 bases at V and 1 base at J, with 15 bases in the middle. The CDR3 DNA follows: TGCGCCAGCAGCCAAGACCCCATGGCGGGAAGGAACACCGGGGAGCTGTTTTTT. Protein sequence: CASSQDPMAGRNTGELFF.